This T cell receptor beta chain comes out of a study of T cell repertoires in cytomegalovirus infection. Overall study: It was the public TCR beta signatures that indicated both CMV infection and matching HLA type. Study-wide points: The ex vivo response was dominated by HLA-C-restricted CMV-specific TCR beta clonotypes. Individuals carrying CMV plus the relevant HLA were identified by cumulative frequency of public TCR beta families.

This clonotype was seen a handful of times. Its antigen is undetermined. TCRdb redid the calling of the reads with MiXCR, one entry per CDR3 protein. The sample shows about 770,000 distinct CDR3 sequences, roughly 28% of them seen only once. Losses at the gene ends were 6 bases for V and 0 bases for J; bases not matched to a gene: 5. The CDR3 extends over 14 amino acids. Germline V gives CDR1 SGHRS, CDR2 YFSETQ. Sequences were derived from cultured CD8+ T cells from PBMCs, sampled from culture after CMV antigen stimulation. This sequence originates from a human donor in good health (CMV status not recorded). Some clones in this sample may be carry-over from other donors' samples. The chain combines TRBV5-1 with TRBJ2-7, with 8 bases aligning to TRBD1. Here the CDR3 DNA reads TGCGCCAGCACCCGGGACAGGAGCTCCTACGAGCAGTACTTC. Amino acids: CASTRDRSSYEQYF. Filled out from reference TRBV5-1 and TRBJ2-7, the complete variable domain reads KAGVTQTPRYLIKTRGQQVTLSCSPISGHRSVSWYQQTPGQGLQFLFEYFSETQRNKGNFPGRFSGRQFSNSRSEMNVSTLELGDSALYLCASTRDRSSYEQYFGPGTRLTVT.